The rows below give T cell receptor beta chains drawn from one sample of a study of Graves' ophthalmopathy and Graves' hyperthyroidism. From the multiplex PCR reads, TCRdb called clonotypes with MiXCR, one entry per CDR3 protein. This table has 680,000 or so distinct CDR3 sequences, 20% to 25% appearing once. The source material was peripheral blood. The receptor source for this set is a woman between 18 and 30 years old with stable Graves' hyperthyroidism. Some clones in this sample may be carry-over from other donors' samples. Both conserved end residues are part of each CDR3. A D gene is named only where the DNA matches it firmly. Only some rows state a clone size, as once, few, many or a class for expanded clones.

NA,TRBJ2-5,TRBV4-1,NA,TGCGCCAGCAGCCTTAGGCCCCAGAGCGGCAAAGAGACCCAGTACTTC,CASSLRPQSGKETQYF
NA,TRBJ1-1,TRBV27,many,TGTGCCAGCAGTTTAAGGGCGGGGATGAACACTGAAGCTTTCTTT,CASSLRAGMNTEAFF
TRBD1,TRBJ2-4,TRBV15,many,TGTGCCACCAGCAGAGATCGTGGACAGGCCAAAAACATTAAGTACTTC,CATSRDRGQAKNIKYF
NA,TRBJ2-2,TRBV6-2/TRBV6-3,NA,TGTGCCAGCTTCCCTGAGGGGCGCCTCCAGGTCGCCGGGGAGCTGTTTTTT,CASFPEGRLQVAGELFF
NA,TRBJ1-2,TRBV6-1,NA,TGTGCCAGCAGATCGACAGGCAGCGGCTACACCTTC,CASRSTGSGYTF
NA,TRBJ1-1,TRBV24-1,NA,TGTGCCACCAGGGCGTTGGGGCCCACAACTGAAGCTTTCTTT,CATRALGPTTEAFF
NA,TRBJ1-3,TRBV5-1,few,TGCGCCAGCAGCAGGACACCTCAGGCAGGAAACACCATATATTTT,CASSRTPQAGNTIYF
NA,TRBJ1-2,TRBV20-1,many,TGCAGTGCTAGAGAGGTGGGGAATGGCTACACCTTC,CSAREVGNGYTF
NA,TRBJ2-7,TRBV30,many,TGTGCCTGGAGGTCTCCCCCAGTGGTTGAGCAGTACTTC,CAWRSPPVVEQYF
NA,TRBJ2-7,TRBV6-2/TRBV6-3,many,TGTGCCAGCAGGGCCCCAGGTTTGGATGTGCAGTACTTC,CASRAPGLDVQYF
NA,TRBJ2-2,TRBV24-1,once,TGTGCCACCAGTGATTTGCAAGGCCCCGGAAGGACCGGGGAGCTGTTTTTT,CATSDLQGPGRTGELFF
NA,TRBJ1-1,TRBV7-2,many,TGTGCCAGCAGCACCGGGACCCAAGCTTTCTTT,CASSTGTQAFF
NA,TRBJ2-5,TRBV7-2,few,TGTGCCAGCAGCTTAGCGGTTCTTATGGAGACCCAGTACTTC,CASSLAVLMETQYF
NA,TRBJ1-1,TRBV7-3,many,TGTGCCAGCAGCCCCGGCTTCGGGAACACTGAAGCTTTCTTT,CASSPGFGNTEAFF
TRBD1,TRBJ1-1,TRBV2,NA,TGTGCCAGCAGTCGGAGGGGGACAGAGAACACTGAAGCTTTCTTT,CASSRRGTENTEAFF
TRBD1,TRBJ2-2,TRBV20-1,NA,TGCAGTGCTAGCCCCGGACAGGGGGTTACCGGGGAGCTGTTTTTT,CSASPGQGVTGELFF
NA,TRBJ2-7,TRBV10-3,NA,TGTGCCATCAGTGAGTCGAAAGGCGCCAAAGGGACGGTATCCTACGAGCAGTACTTC,CAISESKGAKGTVSYEQYF